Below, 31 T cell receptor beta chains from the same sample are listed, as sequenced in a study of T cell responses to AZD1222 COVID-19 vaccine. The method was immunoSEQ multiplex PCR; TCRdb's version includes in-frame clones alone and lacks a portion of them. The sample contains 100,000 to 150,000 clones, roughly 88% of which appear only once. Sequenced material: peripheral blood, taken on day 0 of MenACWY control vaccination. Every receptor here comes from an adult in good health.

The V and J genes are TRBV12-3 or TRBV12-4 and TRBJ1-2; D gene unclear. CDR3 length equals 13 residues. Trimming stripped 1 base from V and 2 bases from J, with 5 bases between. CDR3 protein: CASSLGRNYGYTF. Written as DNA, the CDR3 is TGTGCCAGCAGTTTAGGCAGGAACTATGGCTACACCTTC.

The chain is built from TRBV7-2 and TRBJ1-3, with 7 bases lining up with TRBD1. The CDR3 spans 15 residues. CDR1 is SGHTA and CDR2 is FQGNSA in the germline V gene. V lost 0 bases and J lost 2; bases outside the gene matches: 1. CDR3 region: CASSLAQGAGNTIYF. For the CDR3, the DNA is TGTGCCAGCAGCTTAGCGCAGGGGGCTGGAAACACCATATATTTT.

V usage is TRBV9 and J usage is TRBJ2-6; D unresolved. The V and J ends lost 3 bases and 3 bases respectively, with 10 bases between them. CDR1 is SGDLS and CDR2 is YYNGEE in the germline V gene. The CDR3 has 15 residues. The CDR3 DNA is TGTGCCAGCAGCGCCGGGTTTGGTGGGGCCAACGTCCTGACTTTC. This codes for CASSAGFGGANVLTF.

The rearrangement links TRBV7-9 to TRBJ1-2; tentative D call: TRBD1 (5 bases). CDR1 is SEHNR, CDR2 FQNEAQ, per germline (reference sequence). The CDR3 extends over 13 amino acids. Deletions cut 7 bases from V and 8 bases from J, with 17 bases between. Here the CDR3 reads CASNPSSTEGYTF. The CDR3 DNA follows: TGTGCCAGCAACCCCTCCTCGACAGAGGGCTACACCTTC.

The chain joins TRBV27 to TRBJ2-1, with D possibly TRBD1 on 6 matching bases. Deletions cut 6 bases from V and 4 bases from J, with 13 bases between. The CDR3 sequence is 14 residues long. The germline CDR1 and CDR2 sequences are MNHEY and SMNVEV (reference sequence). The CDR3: CASSRNRVYNEQFF. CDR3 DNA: TGTGCCAGCAGCCGTAACAGGGTTTACAATGAGCAGTTCTTC.

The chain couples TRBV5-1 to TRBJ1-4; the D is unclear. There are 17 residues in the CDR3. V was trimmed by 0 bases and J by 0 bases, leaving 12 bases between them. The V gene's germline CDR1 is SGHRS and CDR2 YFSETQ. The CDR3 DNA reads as TGCGCCAGCAGCTTGGCCTGGTCGGGAGCAACTAATGAAAAACTGTTTTTT. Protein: CASSLAWSGATNEKLFF.

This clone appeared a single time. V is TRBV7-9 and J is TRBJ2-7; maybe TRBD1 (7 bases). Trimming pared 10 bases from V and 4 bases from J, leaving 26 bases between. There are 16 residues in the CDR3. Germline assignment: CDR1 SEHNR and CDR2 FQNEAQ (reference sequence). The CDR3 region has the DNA TGTGCCACCCAACGGGAGCTCGGCAGGGGGAAGTACGAGCAGTACTTC. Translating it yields CATQRELGRGKYEQYF.

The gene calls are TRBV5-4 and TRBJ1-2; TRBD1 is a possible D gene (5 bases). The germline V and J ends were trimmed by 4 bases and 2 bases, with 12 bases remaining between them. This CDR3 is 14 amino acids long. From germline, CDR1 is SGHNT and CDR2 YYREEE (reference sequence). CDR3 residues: CASSGDRRNYGYTF. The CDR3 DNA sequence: TGTGCCAGCAGCGGGGACCGACGAAACTATGGCTACACCTTC.

The CDR3 nucleotides are TGTGCCAGCAGCCTACGAACAGGGGACACTGAAGCTTTCTTT. As protein: CASSLRTGDTEAFF. The J gene is TRBJ1-1, the V gene TRBV27; TRBD1 aligns across 7 bases. V was clipped by 6 bases and J by 3 bases; unmatched bases: 7. This CDR3 comprises 14 residues. The germline CDR1 and CDR2 sequences are MNHEY and SMNVEV (reference sequence).

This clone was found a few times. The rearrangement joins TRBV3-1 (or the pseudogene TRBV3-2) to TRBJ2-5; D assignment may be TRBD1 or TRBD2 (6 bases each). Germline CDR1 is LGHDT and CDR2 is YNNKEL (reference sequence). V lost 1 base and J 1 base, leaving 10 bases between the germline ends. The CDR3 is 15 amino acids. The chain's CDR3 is CASSQVRGLQETQYF. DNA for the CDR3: TGTGCCAGCAGCCAAGTACGGGGGCTCCAAGAGACCCAGTACTTC.

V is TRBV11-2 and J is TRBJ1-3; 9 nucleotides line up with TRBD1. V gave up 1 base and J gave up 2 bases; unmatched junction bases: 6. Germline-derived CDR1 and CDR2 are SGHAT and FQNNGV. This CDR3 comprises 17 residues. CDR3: CASSLGSGTGPGNTIYF. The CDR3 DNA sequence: TGTGCCAGCAGCTTAGGGTCCGGGACAGGGCCTGGAAACACCATATATTTT.

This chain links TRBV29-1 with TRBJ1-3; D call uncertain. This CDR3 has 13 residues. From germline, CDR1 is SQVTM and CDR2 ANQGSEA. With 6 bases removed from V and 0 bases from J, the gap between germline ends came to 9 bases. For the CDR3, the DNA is TGCAGCGTCGAGACCTACTCTGGAAACACCATATATTTT. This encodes CSVETYSGNTIYF. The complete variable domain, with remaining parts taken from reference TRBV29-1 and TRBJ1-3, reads SAVISQKPSRDICQRGTSLTIQCQVDSQVTMMFWYRQQPGQSLTLIATANQGSEATYESGFVIDKFPISRPNLTFSTLTVSNMSPEDSSIYLCSVETYSGNTIYFGEGSWLTVV.

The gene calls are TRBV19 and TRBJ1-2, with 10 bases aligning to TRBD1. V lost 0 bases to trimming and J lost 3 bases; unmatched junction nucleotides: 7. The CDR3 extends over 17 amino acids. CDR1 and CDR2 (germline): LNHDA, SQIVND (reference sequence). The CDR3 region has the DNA TGTGCCAGTAGTATAGAGGCGACAGGGGGCGCTTACTATGGCTACACCTTC. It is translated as CASSIEATGGAYYGYTF.

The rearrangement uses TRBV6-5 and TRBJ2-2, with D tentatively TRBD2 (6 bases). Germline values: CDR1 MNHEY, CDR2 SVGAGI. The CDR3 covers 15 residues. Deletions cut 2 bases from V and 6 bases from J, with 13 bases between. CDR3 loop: CASSYNSGGAGELFF. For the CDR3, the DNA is TGTGCCAGCAGTTACAATAGCGGTGGGGCCGGGGAGCTGTTTTTT.

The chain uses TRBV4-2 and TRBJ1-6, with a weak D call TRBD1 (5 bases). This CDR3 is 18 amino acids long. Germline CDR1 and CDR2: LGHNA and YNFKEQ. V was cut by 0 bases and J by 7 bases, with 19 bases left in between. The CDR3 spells CASSQEVKVPGRNSPLHF. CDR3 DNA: TGTGCCAGCAGCCAAGAGGTGAAGGTCCCGGGGCGGAATTCACCCCTCCACTTT.

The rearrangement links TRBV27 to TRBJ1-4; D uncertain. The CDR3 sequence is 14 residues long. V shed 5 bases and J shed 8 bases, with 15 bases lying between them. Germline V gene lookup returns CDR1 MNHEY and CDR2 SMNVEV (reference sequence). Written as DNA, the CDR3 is TGTGCCAGCAGTGTCTCCGTGTCCGGAGAAAAACTGTTTTTT. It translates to CASSVSVSGEKLFF.

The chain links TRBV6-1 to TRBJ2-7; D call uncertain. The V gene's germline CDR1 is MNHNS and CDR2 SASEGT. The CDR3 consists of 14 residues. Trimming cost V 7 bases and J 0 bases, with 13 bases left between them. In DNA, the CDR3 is TGTGCCAGCACCCGTGGGCAGAGCTCCTACGAGCAGTACTTC. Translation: CASTRGQSSYEQYF.

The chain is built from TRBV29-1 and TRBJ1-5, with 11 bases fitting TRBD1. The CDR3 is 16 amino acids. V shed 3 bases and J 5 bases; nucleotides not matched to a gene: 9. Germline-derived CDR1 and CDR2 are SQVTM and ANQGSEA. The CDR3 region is CSVDGQGAPGDQPQHF. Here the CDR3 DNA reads TGCAGCGTTGATGGACAGGGGGCGCCGGGGGATCAGCCCCAGCATTTT.

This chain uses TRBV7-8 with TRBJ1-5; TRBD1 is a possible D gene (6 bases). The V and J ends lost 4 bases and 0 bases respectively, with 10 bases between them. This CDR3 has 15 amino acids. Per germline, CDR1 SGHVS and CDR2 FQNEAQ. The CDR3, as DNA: TGTGCCAGCAGCTCGGACAGATATAGCAATCAGCCCCAGCATTTT. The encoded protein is CASSSDRYSNQPQHF.

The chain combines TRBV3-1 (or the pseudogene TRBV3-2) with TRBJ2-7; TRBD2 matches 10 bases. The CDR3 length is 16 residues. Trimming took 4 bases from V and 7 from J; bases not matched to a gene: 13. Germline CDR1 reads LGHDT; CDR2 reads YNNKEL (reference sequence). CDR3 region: CASSPARASGGLEQYF. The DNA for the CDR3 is TGTGCCAGCAGCCCAGCTCGGGCTAGCGGGGGCCTGGAGCAGTACTTC.

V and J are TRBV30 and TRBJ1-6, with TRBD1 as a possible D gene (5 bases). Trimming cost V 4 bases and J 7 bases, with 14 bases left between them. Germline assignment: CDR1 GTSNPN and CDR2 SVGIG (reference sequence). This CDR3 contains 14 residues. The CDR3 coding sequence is TGTGCCTGGACAGGGCCTTCGGACAATTCACCCCTCCACTTT. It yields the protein CAWTGPSDNSPLHF. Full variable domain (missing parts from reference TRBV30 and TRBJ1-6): SQTIHQWPATLVQPVGSPLSLECTVEGTSNPNLYWYRQAAGRGLQLLFYSVGIGQISSEVPQNLSASRPQDRQFILSSKKLLLSDSGFYLCAWTGPSDNSPLHFGNGTRLTVT.

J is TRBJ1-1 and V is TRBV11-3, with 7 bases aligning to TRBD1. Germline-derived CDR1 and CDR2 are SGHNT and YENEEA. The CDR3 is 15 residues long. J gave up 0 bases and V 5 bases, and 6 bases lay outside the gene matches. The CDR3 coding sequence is TGTGCCAGCAGCGAAACAGGGGATTTGAACACTGAAGCTTTCTTT. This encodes CASSETGDLNTEAFF.

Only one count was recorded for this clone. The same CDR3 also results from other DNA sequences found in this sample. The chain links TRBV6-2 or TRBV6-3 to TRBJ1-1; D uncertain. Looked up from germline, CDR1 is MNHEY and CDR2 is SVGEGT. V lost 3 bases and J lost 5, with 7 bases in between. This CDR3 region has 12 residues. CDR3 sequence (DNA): TGTGCCAGCAGTTATAGCCATACTGAAGCTTTCTTT. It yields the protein CASSYSHTEAFF.

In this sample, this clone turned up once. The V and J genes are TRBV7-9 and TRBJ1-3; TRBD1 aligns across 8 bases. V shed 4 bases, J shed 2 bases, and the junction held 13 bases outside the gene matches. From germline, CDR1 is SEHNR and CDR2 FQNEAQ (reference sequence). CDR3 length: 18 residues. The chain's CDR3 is CASSYRQGSPQAGNTIYF. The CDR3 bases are TGTGCCAGCAGCTACCGACAGGGGAGTCCCCAGGCTGGAAACACCATATATTTT.

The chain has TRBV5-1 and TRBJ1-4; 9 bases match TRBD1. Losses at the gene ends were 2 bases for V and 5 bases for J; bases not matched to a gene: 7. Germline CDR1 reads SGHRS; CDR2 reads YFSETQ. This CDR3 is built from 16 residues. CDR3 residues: CASSLQGAGRNEKLFF. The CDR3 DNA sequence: TGCGCCAGCAGCTTACAGGGGGCGGGTCGAAATGAAAAACTGTTTTTT.

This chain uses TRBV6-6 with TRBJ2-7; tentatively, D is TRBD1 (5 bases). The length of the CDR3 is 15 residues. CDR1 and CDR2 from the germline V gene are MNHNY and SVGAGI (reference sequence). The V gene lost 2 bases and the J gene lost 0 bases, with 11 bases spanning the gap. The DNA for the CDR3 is TGTGCCAGCAGTTACGGTCAGGGATCCTCCTACGAGCAGTACGTC. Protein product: CASSYGQGSSYEQYV.

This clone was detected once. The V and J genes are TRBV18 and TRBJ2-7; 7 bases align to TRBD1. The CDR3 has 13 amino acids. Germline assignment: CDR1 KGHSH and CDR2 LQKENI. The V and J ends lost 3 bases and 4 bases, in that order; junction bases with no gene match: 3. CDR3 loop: CASSPTTGYEQYV. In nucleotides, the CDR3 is TGTGCCAGCTCACCGACGACAGGGTACGAGCAGTACGTC.

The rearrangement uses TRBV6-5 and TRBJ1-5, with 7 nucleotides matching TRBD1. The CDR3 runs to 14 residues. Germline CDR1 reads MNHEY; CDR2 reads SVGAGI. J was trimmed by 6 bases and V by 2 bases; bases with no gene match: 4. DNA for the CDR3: TGTGCCAGCAGTTACCGGGCAGGGGGTCAGCCCCAGCATTTT. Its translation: CASSYRAGGQPQHF.

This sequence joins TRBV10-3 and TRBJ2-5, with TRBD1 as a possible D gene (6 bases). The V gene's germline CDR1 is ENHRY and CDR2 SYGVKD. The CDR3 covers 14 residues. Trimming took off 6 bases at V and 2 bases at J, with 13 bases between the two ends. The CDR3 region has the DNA TGTGCCATCAGGGGGGCCGGCCCTCAAGAGACCCAGTACTTC. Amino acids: CAIRGAGPQETQYF.

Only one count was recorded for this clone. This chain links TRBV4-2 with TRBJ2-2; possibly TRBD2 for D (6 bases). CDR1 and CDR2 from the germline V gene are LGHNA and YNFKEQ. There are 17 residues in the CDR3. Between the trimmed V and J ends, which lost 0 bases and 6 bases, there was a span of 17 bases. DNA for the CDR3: TGTGCCAGCAGCCAAGACGGACACCCGCGGGGTCCCGGGGAGCTGTTTTTT. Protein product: CASSQDGHPRGPGELFF.

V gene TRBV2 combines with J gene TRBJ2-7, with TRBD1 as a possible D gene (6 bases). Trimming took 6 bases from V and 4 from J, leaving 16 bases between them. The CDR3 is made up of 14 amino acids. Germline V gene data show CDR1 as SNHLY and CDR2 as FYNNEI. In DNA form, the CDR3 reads TGTGCCAGCAGGATGAACAGGGTTCGGTACGAGCAGTACTTC. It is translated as CASRMNRVRYEQYF.